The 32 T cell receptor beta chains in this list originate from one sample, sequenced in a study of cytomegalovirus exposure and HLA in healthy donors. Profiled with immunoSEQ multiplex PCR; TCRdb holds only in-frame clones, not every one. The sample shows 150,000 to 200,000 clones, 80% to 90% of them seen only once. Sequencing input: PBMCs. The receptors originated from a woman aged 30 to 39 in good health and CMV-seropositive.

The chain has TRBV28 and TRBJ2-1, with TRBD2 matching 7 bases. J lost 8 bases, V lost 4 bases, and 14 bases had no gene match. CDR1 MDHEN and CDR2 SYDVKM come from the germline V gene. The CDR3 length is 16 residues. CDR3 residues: CASSSTRTSVGYEQFF. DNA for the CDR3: TGTGCCAGCAGTTCGACGCGGACTAGTGTGGGCTATGAGCAGTTCTTC.

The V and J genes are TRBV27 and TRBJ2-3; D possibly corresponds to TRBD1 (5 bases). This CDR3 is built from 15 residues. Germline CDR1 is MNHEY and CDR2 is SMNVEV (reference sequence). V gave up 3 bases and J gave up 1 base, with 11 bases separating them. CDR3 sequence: CASSLDLGGTDTQYF. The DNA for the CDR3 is TGTGCCAGCAGTTTGGATTTAGGGGGCACAGATACGCAGTATTTT.

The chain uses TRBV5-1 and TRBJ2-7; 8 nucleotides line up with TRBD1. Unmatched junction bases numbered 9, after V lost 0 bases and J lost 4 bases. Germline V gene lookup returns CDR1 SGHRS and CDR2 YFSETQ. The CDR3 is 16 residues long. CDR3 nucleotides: TGCGCCAGCAGCTTGGACGTAGGGACAGGAATATACGAGCAGTACTTC. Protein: CASSLDVGTGIYEQYF.

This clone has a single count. CDR3 sequence reads: CASKWETPTDTQYF. DNA of the CDR3: TGTGCCAGCAAGTGGGAGACGCCCACAGATACGCAGTATTTT. The chain combines TRBV2 with TRBJ2-3; possible D gene TRBD2, 5 bases. The CDR3 has 14 amino acids. Trimming took 7 bases from V and 2 from J, leaving 13 bases between them. Looked up from germline, CDR1 is SNHLY and CDR2 is FYNNEI.

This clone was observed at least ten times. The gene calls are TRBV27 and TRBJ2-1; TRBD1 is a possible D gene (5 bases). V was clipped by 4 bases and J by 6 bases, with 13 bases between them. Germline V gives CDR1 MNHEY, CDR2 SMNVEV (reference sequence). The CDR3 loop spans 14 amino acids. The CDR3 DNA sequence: TGTGCCAGCAGTTCCCCGGACACGGGCAATGAGCAGTTCTTC. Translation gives CASSSPDTGNEQFF.

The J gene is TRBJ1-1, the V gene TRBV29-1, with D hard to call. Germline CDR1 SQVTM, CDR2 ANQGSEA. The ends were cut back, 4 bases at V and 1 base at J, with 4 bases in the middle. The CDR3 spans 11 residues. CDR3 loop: CSVAQNTEAFF. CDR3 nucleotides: TGCAGCGTTGCCCAGAACACTGAAGCTTTCTTT.

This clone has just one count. This chain's CDR3 is CASSEWTLQFF. Here the CDR3 DNA reads TGTGCCAGCAGTGAATGGACACTACAGTTCTTC. The J gene is TRBJ2-1, the V gene TRBV25-1; a weak D match, TRBD1 (5 bases). The CDR3 sequence is 11 residues long. V lost 1 base and J lost 13, with 8 bases in between. Germline CDR1 is MGHDK and CDR2 is SYGVNS.

This CDR3 is CSVQGQGGVEQFF. As DNA, the CDR3 is TGCAGCGTTCAGGGACAGGGGGGCGTCGAGCAGTTCTTC. This chain links TRBV29-1 with TRBJ2-1; the match to TRBD1 covers 11 bases. The germline V gene encodes CDR1 SQVTM and CDR2 ANQGSEA. The CDR3 is made up of 13 amino acids. Losses at the gene ends were 5 bases for V and 10 bases for J; bases not matched to a gene: 7.

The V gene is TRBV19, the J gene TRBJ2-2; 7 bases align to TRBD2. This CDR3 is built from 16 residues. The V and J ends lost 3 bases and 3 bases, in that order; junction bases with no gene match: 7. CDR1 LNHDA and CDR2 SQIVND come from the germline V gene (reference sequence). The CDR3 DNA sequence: TGTGCCAGTAGTATCTTCCGGGGGAGGGACACCGGGGAGCTGTTTTTT. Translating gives CASSIFRGRDTGELFF. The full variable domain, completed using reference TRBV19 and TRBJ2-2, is DGGITQSPKYLFRKEGQNVTLSCEQNLNHDAMYWYRQDPGQGLRLIYYSQIVNDFQKGDIAEGYSVSREKKESFPLTVTSAQKNPTAFYLCASSIFRGRDTGELFFGEGSRLTVL.

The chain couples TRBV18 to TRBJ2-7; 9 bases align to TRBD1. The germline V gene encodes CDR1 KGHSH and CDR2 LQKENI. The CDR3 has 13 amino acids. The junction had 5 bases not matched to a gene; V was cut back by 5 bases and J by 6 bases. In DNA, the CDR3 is TGTGCCAGCTCAAGTACAGGGGGCGGCGAGCAGTACTTC. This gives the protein CASSSTGGGEQYF. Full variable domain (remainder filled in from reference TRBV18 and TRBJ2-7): NAGVMQNPRHLVRRRGQEARLRCSPMKGHSHVYWYRQLPEEGLKFMVYLQKENIIDESGMPKERFSAEFPKEGPSILRIQQVVRGDSAAYFCASSSTGGGEQYFGPGTRLTVT.

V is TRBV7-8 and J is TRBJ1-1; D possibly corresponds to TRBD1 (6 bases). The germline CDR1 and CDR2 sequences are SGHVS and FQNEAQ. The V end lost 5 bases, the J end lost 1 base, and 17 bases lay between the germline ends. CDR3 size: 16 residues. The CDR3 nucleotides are TGTGCCAGCAGCCCAAGAAGGTGGGGGCCGAACACTGAAGCTTTCTTT. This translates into CASSPRRWGPNTEAFF.

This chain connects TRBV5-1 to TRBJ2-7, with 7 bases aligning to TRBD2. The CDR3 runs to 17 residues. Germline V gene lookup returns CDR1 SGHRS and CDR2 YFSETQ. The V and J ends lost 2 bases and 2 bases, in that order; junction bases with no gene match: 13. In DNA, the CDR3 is TGCGCCAGCAGCTTAGGGGCTAGCGGCGGTCGGACCTACGAGCAGTACTTC. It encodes CASSLGASGGRTYEQYF.

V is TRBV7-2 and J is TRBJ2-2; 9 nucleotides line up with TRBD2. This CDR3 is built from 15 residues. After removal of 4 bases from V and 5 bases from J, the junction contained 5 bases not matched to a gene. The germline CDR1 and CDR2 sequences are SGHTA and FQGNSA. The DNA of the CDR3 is TGTGCCAGCAGCTCTAGCGGGGCAGAGACCGGGGAGCTGTTTTTT. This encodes CASSSSGAETGELFF.

The CDR3 DNA reads TGTGCCAGCAGTTCTGTGGACAGTAGCTCCTACGAGCAGTACTTC. This sequence encodes CASSSVDSSSYEQYF. The chain carries TRBV6-6 and TRBJ2-7; perhaps TRBD1 as D (6 bases). Germline loops: CDR1 MNHNY, CDR2 SVGAGI (reference sequence). Trimming took off 4 bases at V and 0 bases at J, with 13 bases between the two ends. This CDR3 has 15 amino acids.

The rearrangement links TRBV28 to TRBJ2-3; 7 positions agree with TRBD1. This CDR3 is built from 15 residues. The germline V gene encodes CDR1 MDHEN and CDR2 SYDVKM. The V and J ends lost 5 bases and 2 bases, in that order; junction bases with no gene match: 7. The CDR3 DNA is TGTGCCAGCAGTACCGACAGGGTAATCACAGATACGCAGTATTTT. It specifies CASSTDRVITDTQYF. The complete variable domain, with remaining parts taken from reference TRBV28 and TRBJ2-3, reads DVKVTQSSRYLVKRTGEKVFLECVQDMDHENMFWYRQDPGLGLRLIYFSYDVKMKEKGDIPEGYSVSREKKERFSLILESASTNQTSMYLCASSTDRVITDTQYFGPGTRLTVL.

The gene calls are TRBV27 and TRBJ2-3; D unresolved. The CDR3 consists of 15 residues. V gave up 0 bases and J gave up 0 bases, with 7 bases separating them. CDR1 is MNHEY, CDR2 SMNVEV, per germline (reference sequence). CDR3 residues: CASSLSQASTDTQYF. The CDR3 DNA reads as TGTGCCAGCAGTTTATCGCAGGCTAGCACAGATACGCAGTATTTT.

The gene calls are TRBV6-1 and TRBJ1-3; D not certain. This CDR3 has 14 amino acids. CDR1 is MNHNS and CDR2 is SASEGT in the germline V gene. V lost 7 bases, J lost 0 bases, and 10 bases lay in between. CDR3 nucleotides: TGTGCCAGCATAGGAGGAGGCTCTGGAAACACCATATATTTT. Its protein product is CASIGGGSGNTIYF.

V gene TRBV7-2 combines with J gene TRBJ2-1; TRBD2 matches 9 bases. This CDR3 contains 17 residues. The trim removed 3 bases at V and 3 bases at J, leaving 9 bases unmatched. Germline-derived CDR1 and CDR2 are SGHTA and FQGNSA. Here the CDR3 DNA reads TGTGCCAGCAGCTTGCTCCCCGGGACTAGCAGCTACAATGAGCAGTTCTTC. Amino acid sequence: CASSLLPGTSSYNEQFF.

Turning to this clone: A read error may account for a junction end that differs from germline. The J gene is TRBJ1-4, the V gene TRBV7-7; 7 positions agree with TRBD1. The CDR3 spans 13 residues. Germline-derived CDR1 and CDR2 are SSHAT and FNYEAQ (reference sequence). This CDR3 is CASSEGAYGKLFF. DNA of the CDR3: TGTGCTAGCAGTGAGGGGGCCTACGGAAAACTGTTTTTT.

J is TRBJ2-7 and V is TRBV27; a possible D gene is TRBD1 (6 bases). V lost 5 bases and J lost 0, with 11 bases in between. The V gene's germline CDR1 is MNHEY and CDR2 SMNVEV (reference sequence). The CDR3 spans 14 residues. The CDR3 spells CASSDNRDSYEQYF. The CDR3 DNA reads TGTGCCAGCAGTGACAACAGGGACTCCTACGAGCAGTACTTC.

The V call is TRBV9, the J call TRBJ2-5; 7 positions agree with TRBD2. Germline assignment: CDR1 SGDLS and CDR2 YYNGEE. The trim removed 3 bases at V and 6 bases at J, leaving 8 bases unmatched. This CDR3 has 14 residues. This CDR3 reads CASSEGGSGQTQYF. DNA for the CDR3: TGTGCCAGCAGCGAGGGCGGGAGTGGACAGACCCAGTACTTC.

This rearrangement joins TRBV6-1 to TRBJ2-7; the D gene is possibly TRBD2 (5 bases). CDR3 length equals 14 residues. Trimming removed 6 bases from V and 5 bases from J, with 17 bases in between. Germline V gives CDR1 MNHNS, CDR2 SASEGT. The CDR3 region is CASSVSGSEDEQYF. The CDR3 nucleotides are TGTGCCAGCAGCGTGAGCGGATCTGAGGACGAGCAGTACTTC.

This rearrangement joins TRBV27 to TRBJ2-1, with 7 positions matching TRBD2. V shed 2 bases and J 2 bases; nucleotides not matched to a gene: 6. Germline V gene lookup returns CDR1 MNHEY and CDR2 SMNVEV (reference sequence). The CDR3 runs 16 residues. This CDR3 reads CASSLIGGSTYNEQFF. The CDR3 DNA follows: TGTGCCAGCAGTTTAATTGGCGGGAGCACCTACAATGAGCAGTTCTTC.

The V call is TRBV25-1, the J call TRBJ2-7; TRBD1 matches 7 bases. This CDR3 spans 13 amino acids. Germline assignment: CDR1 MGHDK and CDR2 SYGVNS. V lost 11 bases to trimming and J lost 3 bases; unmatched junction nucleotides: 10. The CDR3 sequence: CAAADRVIYEQYF. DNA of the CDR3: TGTGCCGCGGCTGACAGGGTGATCTACGAGCAGTACTTC.

The CDR3 protein is CASSRGEYNEQFF. The CDR3 coding sequence is TGTGCCAGCTCCAGGGGAGAGTACAATGAGCAGTTCTTC. V gene TRBV28 combines with J gene TRBJ2-1; D is possibly TRBD1 (6 bases). V lost 8 bases to trimming and J lost 4 bases, with 12 bases between them. CDR1 MDHEN and CDR2 SYDVKM come from the germline V gene. CDR3 length equals 13 residues. The whole variable domain, remainder taken from reference TRBV28 and TRBJ2-1, is DVKVTQSSRYLVKRTGEKVFLECVQDMDHENMFWYRQDPGLGLRLIYFSYDVKMKEKGDIPEGYSVSREKKERFSLILESASTNQTSMYLCASSRGEYNEQFFGPGTRLTVL.

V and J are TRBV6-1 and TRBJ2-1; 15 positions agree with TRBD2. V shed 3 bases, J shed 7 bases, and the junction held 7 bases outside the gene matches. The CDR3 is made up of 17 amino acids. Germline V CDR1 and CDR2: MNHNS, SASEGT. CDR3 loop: CASSEGLAGGLGNEQFF. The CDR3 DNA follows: TGTGCCAGCAGTGAGGGACTAGCGGGAGGTTTGGGAAATGAGCAGTTCTTC.

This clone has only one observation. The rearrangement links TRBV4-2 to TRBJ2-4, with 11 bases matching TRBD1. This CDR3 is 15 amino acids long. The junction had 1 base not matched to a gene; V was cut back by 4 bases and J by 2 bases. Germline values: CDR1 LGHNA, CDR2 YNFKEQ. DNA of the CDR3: TGTGCCAGCAGCCCGGACAGGGGGCCCAAAAACATTCAGTACTTC. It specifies CASSPDRGPKNIQYF.

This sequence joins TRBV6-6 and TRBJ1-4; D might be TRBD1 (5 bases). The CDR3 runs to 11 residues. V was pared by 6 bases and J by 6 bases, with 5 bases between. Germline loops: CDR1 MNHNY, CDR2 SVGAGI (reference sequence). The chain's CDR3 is CASSRDEKLFF. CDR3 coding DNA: TGTGCCAGCAGCAGGGATGAAAAACTGTTTTTT.

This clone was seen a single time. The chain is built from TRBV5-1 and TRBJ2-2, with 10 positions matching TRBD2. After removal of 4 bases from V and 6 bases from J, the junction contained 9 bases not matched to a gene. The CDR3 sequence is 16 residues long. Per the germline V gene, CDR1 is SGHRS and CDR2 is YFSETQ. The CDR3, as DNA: TGCGCCAGCAGCCTACCACTAGCGGGATCCGCCGGGGAGCTGTTTTTT. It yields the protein CASSLPLAGSAGELFF.

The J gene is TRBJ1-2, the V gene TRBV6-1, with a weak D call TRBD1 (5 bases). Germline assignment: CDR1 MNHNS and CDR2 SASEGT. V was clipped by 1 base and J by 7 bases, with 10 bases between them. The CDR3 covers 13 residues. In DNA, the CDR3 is TGTGCCAGCAGTGAAGTTGGGGCCGGTGGCTACACCTTC. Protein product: CASSEVGAGGYTF.

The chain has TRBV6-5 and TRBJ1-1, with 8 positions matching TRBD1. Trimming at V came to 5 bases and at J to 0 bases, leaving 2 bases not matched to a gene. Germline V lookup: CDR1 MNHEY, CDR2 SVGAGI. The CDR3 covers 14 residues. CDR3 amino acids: CASSRTGLNTEAFF. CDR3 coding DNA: TGTGCCAGCAGTAGGACAGGGTTGAACACTGAAGCTTTCTTT.

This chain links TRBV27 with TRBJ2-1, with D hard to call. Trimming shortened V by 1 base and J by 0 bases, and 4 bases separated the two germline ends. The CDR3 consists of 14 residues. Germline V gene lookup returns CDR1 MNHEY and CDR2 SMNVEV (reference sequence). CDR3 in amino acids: CASSLLSSYNEQFF. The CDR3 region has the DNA TGTGCCAGCAGTTTATTGAGCTCCTACAATGAGCAGTTCTTC.